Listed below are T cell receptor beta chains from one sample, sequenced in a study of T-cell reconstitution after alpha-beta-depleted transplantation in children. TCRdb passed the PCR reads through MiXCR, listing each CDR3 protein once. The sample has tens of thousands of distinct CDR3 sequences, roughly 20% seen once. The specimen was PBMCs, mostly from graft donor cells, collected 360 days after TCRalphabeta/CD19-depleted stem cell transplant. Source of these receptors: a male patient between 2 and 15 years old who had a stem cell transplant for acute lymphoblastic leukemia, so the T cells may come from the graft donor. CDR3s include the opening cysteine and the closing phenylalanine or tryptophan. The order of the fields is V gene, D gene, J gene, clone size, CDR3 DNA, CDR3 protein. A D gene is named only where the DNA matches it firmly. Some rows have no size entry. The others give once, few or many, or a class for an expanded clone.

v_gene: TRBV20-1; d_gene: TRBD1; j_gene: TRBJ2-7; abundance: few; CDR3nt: TGCAGTGCTAGAGATGTAGACAGGGTGTACGAGCAGTACTTC; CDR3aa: CSARDVDRVYEQYF
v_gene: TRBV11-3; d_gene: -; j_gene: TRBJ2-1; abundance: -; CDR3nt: TGTGCCAGCAGCTTAGTAAGGGAGACCGATGAGCAGTTCTTC; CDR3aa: CASSLVRETDEQFF
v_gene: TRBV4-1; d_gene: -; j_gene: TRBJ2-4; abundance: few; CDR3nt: TGCGCCAGCAGCCAAGATACGTCTAGGGCTCTAGCCAAAAACATTCAGTACTTC; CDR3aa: CASSQDTSRALAKNIQYF
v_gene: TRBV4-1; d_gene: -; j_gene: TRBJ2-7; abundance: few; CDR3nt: TGCGCCAGCAGCCCCTCTTTGGACAACTTCTACGAGCAGTACTTC; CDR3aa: CASSPSLDNFYEQYF
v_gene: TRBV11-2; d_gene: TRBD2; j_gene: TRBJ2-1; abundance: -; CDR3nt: TGTGCCAGCAGCTTCAGACTAGCGGGACCTTACAATGAGCAGTTCTTC; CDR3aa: CASSFRLAGPYNEQFF
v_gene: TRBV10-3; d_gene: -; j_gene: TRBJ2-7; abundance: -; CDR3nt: TGTGCCATCAGTGAGACGGGAGAGGCCGAGCAGTACTTC; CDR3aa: CAISETGEAEQYF
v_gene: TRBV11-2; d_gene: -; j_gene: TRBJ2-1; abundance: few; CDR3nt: TGTGCCAGCAGATTGAGGGGAGCGACTCTTGGGCCACATGAGCAGTTCTTC; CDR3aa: CASRLRGATLGPHEQFF
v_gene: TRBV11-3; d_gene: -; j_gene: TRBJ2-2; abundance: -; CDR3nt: TGTGCCAGCAGCTTAGTAGGGGGATCCACCGGGGAGCTGTTTTTT; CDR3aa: CASSLVGGSTGELFF
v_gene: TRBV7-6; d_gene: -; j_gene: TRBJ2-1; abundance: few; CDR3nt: TGTGCCAGCAGCCTCCTTCCTCGGGGGAGCAGCCATGAGCAGTTCTTC; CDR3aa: CASSLLPRGSSHEQFF
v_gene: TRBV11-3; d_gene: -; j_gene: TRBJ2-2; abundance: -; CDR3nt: TGTGCCAGCAGCTTAGATTTATTACGGGCGAACACCGGGGAGCTGTTTTTT; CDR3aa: CASSLDLLRANTGELFF
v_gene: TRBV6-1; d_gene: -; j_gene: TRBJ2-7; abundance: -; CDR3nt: TGTGCCAGCAGATCCTACACGGTTCGCTCCTACGAGCAGTACTTC; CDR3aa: CASRSYTVRSYEQYF
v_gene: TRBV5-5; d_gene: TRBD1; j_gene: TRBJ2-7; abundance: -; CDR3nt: TGTGCCAGCAGCGGACAGGTCTTCTCCTACGAGCAGTACTTC; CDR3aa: CASSGQVFSYEQYF
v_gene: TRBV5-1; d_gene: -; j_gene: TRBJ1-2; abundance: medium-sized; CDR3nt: TGCGCCAGCAGCTCACTTGGAGGAGAAGGTGGCTACACCTTC; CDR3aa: CASSSLGGEGGYTF
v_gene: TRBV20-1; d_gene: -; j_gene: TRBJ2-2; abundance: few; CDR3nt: TGCAGTGCTTTCCCGGGACACCAATCCTACACCGGGGAGCTGTTTTTT; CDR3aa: CSAFPGHQSYTGELFF
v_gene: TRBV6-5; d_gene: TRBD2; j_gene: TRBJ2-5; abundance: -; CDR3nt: TGTGCCAGCAGTTCCCCCCGGACTAGCGGGAGGGCCGTCAGAGAGACCCAGTACTTC; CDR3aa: CASSSPRTSGRAVRETQYF
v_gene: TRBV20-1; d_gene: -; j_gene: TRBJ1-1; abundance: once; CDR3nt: TGCAGTGCCAGAGGAGGATACACTGAAGCTTTCTTT; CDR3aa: CSARGGYTEAFF
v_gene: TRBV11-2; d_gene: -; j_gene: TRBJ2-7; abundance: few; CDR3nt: TGTGCCAGCAGCTTGGGCTTTGTTTCCTACGAGCAGTACTTC; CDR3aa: CASSLGFVSYEQYF